The 26 T cell receptor beta chains below all came from one sample that was sequenced in a study of identical twins. TCRdb analysed the 5' RACE reads with MiXCR anew, one entry per CDR3 protein. The repertoire holds 450,000 or so distinct CDR3 sequences, with roughly an eighth as singletons. The same sample was also studied in work on yellow fever vaccine responses in identical twins.

Sequences were obtained from CD4+ T cells sorted from blood. Every receptor here comes from a woman between 18 and 29 years old in good health.

V usage is TRBV27 and J usage is TRBJ2-7, with 13 bases fitting TRBD2. In germline, CDR1 is MNHEY, CDR2 SMNVEV (reference sequence). This CDR3 spans 14 amino acids. The J segment lost 7 bases and the V segment lost 5 bases, leaving 5 bases of the junction unmatched. CDR3 residues: CASSPRTSGSEQYF. CDR3 DNA: TGTGCCAGCAGTCCTCGGACTAGCGGGAGTGAGCAGTACTTC.

The CDR3 coding sequence is TGTGCCACCAGCAGACAGGGGCCCCAGTACTTC. Translation: CATSRQGPQYF. The gene calls are TRBV15 and TRBJ2-5, with a tentative D call TRBD1 (6 bases). CDR1 and CDR2 from the germline V gene are LNHNV and YYDKDF (reference sequence). The CDR3 loop spans 11 amino acids. Trimming pared 2 bases from V and 9 bases from J, leaving 7 bases between.

The chain has TRBV10-3 and TRBJ2-7; D remains unclear. Trimming stripped 0 bases from V and 4 bases from J, with 4 bases between. CDR1 and CDR2 from the germline V gene are ENHRY and SYGVKD. The CDR3 covers 12 residues. The CDR3 loop is CAISESPYEQYF. The CDR3 coding sequence is TGTGCCATCAGTGAGTCCCCTTACGAGCAGTACTTC.

This chain joins TRBV5-1 and TRBJ2-1; D uncertain. This CDR3 comprises 12 residues. Trimming took 0 bases from V and 9 from J, leaving 7 bases between them. Germline V gene data show CDR1 as SGHRS and CDR2 as YFSETQ. CDR3 coding DNA: TGCGCCAGCAGCTTGGATCGTGGTGAGCAGTTCTTC. Translation: CASSLDRGEQFF. Filled out from reference TRBV5-1 and TRBJ2-1, the complete variable domain reads KAGVTQTPRYLIKTRGQQVTLSCSPISGHRSVSWYQQTPGQGLQFLFEYFSETQRNKGNFPGRFSGRQFSNSRSEMNVSTLELGDSALYLCASSLDRGEQFFGPGTRLTVL.

This chain connects TRBV20-1 to TRBJ2-7; no clear D gene. This CDR3 is 13 amino acids long. Germline V lookup: CDR1 DFQATT, CDR2 SNEGSKA (reference sequence). V was shortened by 2 bases and J by 2 bases, with 10 bases between the two germline ends. Written as DNA, the CDR3 is TGCAGTGCTAGATTTGGTCCCACCTACGAGCAGTACTTC. This gives the protein CSARFGPTYEQYF.

This chain links TRBV5-1 with TRBJ2-5; either TRBD1 or TRBD2 may fit D (7 bases each). CDR1 is SGHRS, CDR2 YFSETQ, per germline. V was pared by 6 bases and J by 4 bases, with 22 bases between. The CDR3 has 16 residues. CDR3 protein: CASTVVGGDSPETQYF. As DNA, the CDR3 is TGCGCCAGCACAGTTGTTGGGGGGGACAGCCCAGAGACCCAGTACTTC.

This clonotype appeared a few times. The CDR3, as DNA: TGTGCCAGCACCCCCACGGTACTCGGAAACATTCAGTACTTC. Its translation: CASTPTVLGNIQYF. The rearrangement links TRBV28 to TRBJ2-4; D remains unclear. Germline-derived CDR1 and CDR2 are MDHEN and SYDVKM. V was clipped by 7 bases and J by 6 bases, with 16 bases between them. CDR3 size: 14 residues.

The chain uses TRBV4-2 and TRBJ2-7; D might be TRBD2 (5 bases). The V gene lost 1 base and the J gene lost 2 bases, with 9 bases spanning the gap. This CDR3 comprises 14 residues. Germline V gene data show CDR1 as LGHNA and CDR2 as YNFKEQ. The CDR3 DNA follows: TGTGCCAGCAGCCAAGGGCCGGGAACCTACGAGCAGTACTTC. Residues: CASSQGPGTYEQYF.

The chain couples TRBV4-1 to TRBJ2-2; 7 nucleotides align to TRBD1. J was trimmed by 4 bases and V by 0 bases; bases with no gene match: 5. Germline V gene lookup returns CDR1 MGHRA and CDR2 YSYEKL. This CDR3 has 16 amino acids. The CDR3 region is CASSQETGWITGELFF. The CDR3 region has the DNA TGCGCCAGCAGCCAAGAGACAGGGTGGATCACCGGGGAGCTGTTTTTT.

The rearrangement joins TRBV30 to TRBJ2-1, with a possible D match to TRBD2 (6 bases). The germline V gene has CDR1 GTSNPN and CDR2 SVGIG (reference sequence). V gave up 1 base and J gave up 12 bases, with 16 bases separating them. This CDR3 comprises 13 residues. CDR3 in amino acids: CAWSGGTAAGQFF. DNA of the CDR3: TGTGCCTGGAGTGGGGGGACTGCCGCTGGGCAGTTCTTC.

This clonotype was detected a few times. The chain couples TRBV11-2 to TRBJ2-7; D may be TRBD1 (6 bases). CDR1 and CDR2 from the germline V gene are SGHAT and FQNNGV. The CDR3 is 17 residues long. The V end lost 7 bases, the J end lost 3 bases, and 25 bases lay between the germline ends. CDR3 sequence: CASTQEPRQGINYEQYF. In nucleotides, the CDR3 is TGTGCCAGCACCCAAGAACCCCGGCAGGGGATAAACTACGAGCAGTACTTC.

This clonotype occurred a few times. The V and J genes are TRBV12-3 or TRBV12-4 and TRBJ1-2; D gene uncertain. V was clipped by 4 bases and J by 6 bases, with 12 bases between them. The CDR3 length is 13 residues. CDR3 sequence (DNA): TGTGCCAGCAGTTCTAGTAGGTCCGATGGCTACACCTTC. Protein sequence: CASSSSRSDGYTF.

This clonotype was observed at least ten times. The chain links TRBV12-3 or TRBV12-4 to TRBJ2-5; TRBD1 matches 9 bases. This CDR3 is built from 16 residues. V trimming: 3 bases; J trimming: 5 bases; junction bases outside the gene matches: 10. CDR3 region: CASSFLRTGASETQYF. For the CDR3, the DNA is TGTGCCAGCAGTTTTCTCAGGACAGGGGCCTCCGAGACCCAGTACTTC.

This sequence joins TRBV7-9 and TRBJ1-5; TRBD1 aligns across 7 bases. Germline CDR1 and CDR2: SEHNR and FQNEAQ (reference sequence). Trimming cost V 5 bases and J 3 bases; bases outside gene matches: 10. The CDR3 has 16 amino acids. Here the CDR3 reads CASSRSGGVDNQPQHF. CDR3 DNA sequence: TGTGCCAGCAGCCGTTCAGGGGGGGTGGACAATCAGCCCCAGCATTTT.

This clonotype was counted a few times. The chain combines TRBV28 with TRBJ2-5, with 13 nucleotides matching TRBD2. Germline V CDR1 and CDR2: MDHEN, SYDVKM. There are 16 residues in the CDR3. V lost 6 bases, J lost 7 bases, and 11 bases stayed unmatched. The CDR3 sequence is CASSWTSGGREGTQYF. Written as DNA, the CDR3 is TGTGCCAGCAGCTGGACTAGCGGGGGCCGAGAGGGGACCCAGTACTTC. The variable domain in full, completed from reference TRBV28 and TRBJ2-5, reads DVKVTQSSRYLVKRTGEKVFLECVQDMDHENMFWYRQDPGLGLRLIYFSYDVKMKEKGDIPEGYSVSREKKERFSLILESASTNQTSMYLCASSWTSGGREGTQYFGPGTRLLVL.

This clonotype was found a few times. The chain couples TRBV12-3 or TRBV12-4 to TRBJ2-6, with 10 nucleotides matching TRBD1. After removal of 3 bases from V and 2 bases from J, the junction contained 1 base not matched to a gene. This CDR3 comprises 16 residues. The CDR3 here is CASSFGTGAGANVLTF. Here the CDR3 DNA reads TGTGCCAGCAGTTTTGGGACAGGGGCTGGGGCCAACGTCCTGACTTTC.

The V and J genes are TRBV2 and TRBJ1-6; tentative D call: TRBD1 (5 bases). There are 15 residues in the CDR3. CDR1 SNHLY and CDR2 FYNNEI come from the germline V gene. Deletions cut 7 bases from V and 7 bases from J, with 17 bases between. The CDR3 is CASMPTDAQNSPLHF. The CDR3 nucleotides are TGTGCCAGCATGCCGACAGATGCCCAGAATTCACCCCTCCACTTT.

This rearrangement joins TRBV7-9 to TRBJ2-3; 7 bases agree with TRBD1. Trimming removed 5 bases from V and 7 bases from J; junction bases left unmatched: 12. From germline, CDR1 is SEHNR and CDR2 FQNEAQ (reference sequence). The CDR3 is made up of 15 amino acids. CDR3 in amino acids: CASSPRDRAFNTQYF. CDR3 sequence (DNA): TGTGCCAGCAGCCCCAGGGACAGAGCGTTTAATACGCAGTATTTT.

This clonotype has just a few counts. This rearrangement joins TRBV28 to TRBJ2-1, with D maybe TRBD2 (7 bases). The ends were cut back, 4 bases at V and 3 bases at J, with 25 bases in the middle. The CDR3 consists of 19 residues. CDR1 MDHEN and CDR2 SYDVKM come from the germline V gene. Here the CDR3 DNA reads TGTGCCAGCAGTTCATCCGGACAGAGGCTTGAGCGGGGCTACAATGAGCAGTTCTTC. It codes for CASSSSGQRLERGYNEQFF.

This clonotype has only a few counts. The chain has TRBV6-1 and TRBJ2-7, with no clear D. Between the trimmed V and J ends, which lost 6 bases and 0 bases, there was a span of 15 bases. CDR1 MNHNS and CDR2 SASEGT come from the germline V gene. CDR3 length: 15 amino acids. The CDR3 DNA is TGTGCCAGCAGGAACAATATGGGAAGCTCCTACGAGCAGTACTTC. Amino acids: CASRNNMGSSYEQYF.

CDR3 sequence: CASSPSGQNYEQYF. CDR3 sequence (DNA): TGCGCCAGCAGCCCCTCGGGACAGAACTACGAGCAGTACTTC. This chain joins TRBV5-1 and TRBJ2-7, with 7 bases fitting TRBD1. The V gene end was trimmed by 4 bases and the J gene end by 3 bases; junction bases not matched to a gene: 7. The CDR3 has 14 amino acids. In germline, CDR1 is SGHRS, CDR2 YFSETQ.

This clonotype has more than one count but fewer than ten. J is TRBJ2-2 and V is TRBV9; the match to TRBD1 covers 8 bases. Looked up from germline, CDR1 is SGDLS and CDR2 is YYNGEE. This CDR3 has 18 amino acids. V was clipped by 0 bases and J by 1 base; unmatched bases: 8. CDR3 nucleotides: TGTGCCAGCAGCGTAGGCACCCGGGACAGGAGGAACACCGGGGAGCTGTTTTTT. It translates to CASSVGTRDRRNTGELFF.

V gene TRBV6-1 combines with J gene TRBJ2-7, with TRBD1 matching 10 bases. The CDR3 is 14 amino acids. Germline CDR1 is MNHNS and CDR2 is SASEGT. V trimming: 5 bases; J trimming: 6 bases; junction bases outside the gene matches: 7. Here the CDR3 reads CASSTFGTGAEQYF. The CDR3, as DNA: TGTGCCAGCAGTACCTTCGGGACAGGGGCCGAGCAGTACTTC.

The rearrangement uses TRBV12-3 or TRBV12-4 and TRBJ2-3; 10 bases are shared with TRBD2. This CDR3 is built from 16 residues. V trimming: 5 bases; J trimming: 8 bases; junction bases outside the gene matches: 13. For the CDR3, the DNA is TGTGCCAGCAGTGGCAGCGGGGGGGCCTCCAAGGGTACGCAGTATTTT. Its translation: CASSGSGGASKGTQYF.

This clonotype was seen at least ten times. This chain uses TRBV11-1 with TRBJ2-1; D not certain. Germline V lookup: CDR1 SGHAT, CDR2 FQDESV (reference sequence). The CDR3 runs to 14 residues. Between the trimmed V and J ends, which lost 3 bases and 5 bases, there was a span of 11 bases. CDR3 in DNA: TGTGCCAGCAGCTTTATGCCGGTTAACAATGAGCAGTTCTTC. The encoded protein is CASSFMPVNNEQFF.

This chain uses TRBV3-1 with TRBJ2-7; tentatively, D is TRBD2 (6 bases). V lost 3 bases to trimming and J lost 6 bases, with 9 bases between them. Germline CDR1 and CDR2: LGHDT and YNNKEL (reference sequence). The CDR3 extends over 12 amino acids. The CDR3 nucleotides are TGTGCCAGCAGCCAGCTAGCGTCCGAGCAGTACTTC. It specifies CASSQLASEQYF.